This TCR beta chain emerged from a study of blood T cell repertoires in COVID-19. In the study overall: Material from acute and convalescent COVID-19 was sourced from the United States, Italy and Spain. Sources were T cells, B-cell-depleted T cells, or PBMCs; the material itself was cDNA or gDNA.

In the study's own analysis: Amplification with reference gene primers provided the estimates of nucleated cell counts. Sequencing was performed with immunoSEQ multiplex PCR; in TCRdb, only in-frame clones are kept and a portion is missing. Clone size and V and J calls were adopted from that table, with D and trimming inferred from the DNA. The sample lists roughly 150,000 clones; around 80% were seen once. The CDR3 sequence is 14 residues long. CDR1 and CDR2 (germline): SNHLY, FYNNEI. V dropped 7 bases and J dropped 7 bases, with 14 bases sitting between them. The source material was peripheral blood. The chain combines TRBV2 with TRBJ1-6, with D uncertain. This receptor was obtained from a human donor with acute or convalescent COVID-19. The donor label of this sample is uncertain. CDR3 residues: CASKKTLPNSPLHF. The DNA of the CDR3 is TGTGCCAGCAAAAAAACTCTCCCCAATTCACCCCTCCACTTT.